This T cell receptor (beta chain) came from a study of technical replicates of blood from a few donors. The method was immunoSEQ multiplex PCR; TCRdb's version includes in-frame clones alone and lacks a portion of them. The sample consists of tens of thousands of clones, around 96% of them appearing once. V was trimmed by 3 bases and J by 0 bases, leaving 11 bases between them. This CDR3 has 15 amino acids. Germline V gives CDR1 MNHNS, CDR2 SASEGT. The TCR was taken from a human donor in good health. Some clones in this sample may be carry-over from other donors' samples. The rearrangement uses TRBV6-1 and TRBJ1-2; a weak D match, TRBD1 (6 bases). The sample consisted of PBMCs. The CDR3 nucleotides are TGTGCCAGCAGTGAGGGACATTTAGCTAACTATGGCTACACCTTC. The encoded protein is CASSEGHLANYGYTF.